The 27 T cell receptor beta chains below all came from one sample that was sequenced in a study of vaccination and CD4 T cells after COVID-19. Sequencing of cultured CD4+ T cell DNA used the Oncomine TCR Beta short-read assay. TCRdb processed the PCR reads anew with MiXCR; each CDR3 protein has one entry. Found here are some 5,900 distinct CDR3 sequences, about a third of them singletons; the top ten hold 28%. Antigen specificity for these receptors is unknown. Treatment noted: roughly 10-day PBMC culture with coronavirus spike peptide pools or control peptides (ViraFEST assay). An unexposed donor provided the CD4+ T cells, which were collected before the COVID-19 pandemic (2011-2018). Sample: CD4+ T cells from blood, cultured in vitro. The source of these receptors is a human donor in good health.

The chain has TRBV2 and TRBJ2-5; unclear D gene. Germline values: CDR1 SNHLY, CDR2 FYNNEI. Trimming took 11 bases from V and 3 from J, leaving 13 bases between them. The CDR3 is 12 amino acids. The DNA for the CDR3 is TGTGCCTCTGGCACAGTAGAAGAGACCCAGTACTTC. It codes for CASGTVEETQYF.

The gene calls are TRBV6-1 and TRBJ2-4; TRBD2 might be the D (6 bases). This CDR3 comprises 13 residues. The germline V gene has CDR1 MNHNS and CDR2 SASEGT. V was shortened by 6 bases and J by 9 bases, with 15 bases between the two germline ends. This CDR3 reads CASRDIYGSIQYF. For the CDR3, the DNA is TGTGCCAGCAGGGACATTTACGGGAGCATTCAGTACTTC.

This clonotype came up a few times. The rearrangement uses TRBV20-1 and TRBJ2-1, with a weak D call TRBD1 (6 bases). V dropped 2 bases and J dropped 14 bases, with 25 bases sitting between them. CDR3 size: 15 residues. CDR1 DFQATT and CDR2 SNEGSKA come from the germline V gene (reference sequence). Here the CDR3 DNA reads TGCAGTGCTAGACCCACCGGGACACAACTTATGGGCGAGTTCTTC. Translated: CSARPTGTQLMGEFF.

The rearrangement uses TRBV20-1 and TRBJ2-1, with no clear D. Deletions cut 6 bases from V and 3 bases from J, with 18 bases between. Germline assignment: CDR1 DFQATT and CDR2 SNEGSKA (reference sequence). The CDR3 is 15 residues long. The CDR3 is CSAPPPRTVYNEQFF. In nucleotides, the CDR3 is TGCAGTGCCCCCCCTCCGAGGACGGTCTACAATGAGCAGTTCTTC.

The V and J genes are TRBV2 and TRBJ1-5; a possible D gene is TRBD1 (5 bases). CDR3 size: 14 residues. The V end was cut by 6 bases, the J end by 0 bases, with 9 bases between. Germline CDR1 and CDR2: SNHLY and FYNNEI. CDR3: CASSQTDSNQPQHF. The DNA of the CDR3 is TGTGCCAGCAGCCAGACAGATAGCAATCAGCCCCAGCATTTT. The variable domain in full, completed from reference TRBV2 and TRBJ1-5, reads EPEVTQTPSHQVTQMGQEVILRCVPISNHLYFYWYRQILGQKVEFLVSFYNNEISEKSEIFDDQFSVERPDGSNFTLKIRSTKLEDSAMYFCASSQTDSNQPQHFGDGTRLSIL.

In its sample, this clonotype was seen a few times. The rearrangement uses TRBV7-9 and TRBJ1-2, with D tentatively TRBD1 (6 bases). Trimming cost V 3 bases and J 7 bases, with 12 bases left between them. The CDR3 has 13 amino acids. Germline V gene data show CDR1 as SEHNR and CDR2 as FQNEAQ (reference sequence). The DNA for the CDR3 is TGTGCCAGCAGCTTGGGTGAAGGGGGTGGCTACACCTTC. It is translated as CASSLGEGGGYTF.

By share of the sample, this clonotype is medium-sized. CDR3 in amino acids: CSARGGVDGYTF. The CDR3 coding sequence is TGCAGTGCTAGGGGAGGGGTAGACGGCTACACCTTC. The chain combines TRBV20-1 with TRBJ1-2, with TRBD1 as a possible D gene (5 bases). There are 12 residues in the CDR3. V lost 3 bases to trimming and J lost 8 bases, with 13 bases between them. CDR1 and CDR2 from the germline V gene are DFQATT and SNEGSKA (reference sequence).

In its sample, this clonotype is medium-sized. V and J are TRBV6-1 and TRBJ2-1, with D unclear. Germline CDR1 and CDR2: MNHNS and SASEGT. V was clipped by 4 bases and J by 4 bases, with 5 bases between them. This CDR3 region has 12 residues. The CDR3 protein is CASSGVYNEQFF. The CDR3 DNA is TGTGCCAGCAGTGGGGTTTACAATGAGCAGTTCTTC.

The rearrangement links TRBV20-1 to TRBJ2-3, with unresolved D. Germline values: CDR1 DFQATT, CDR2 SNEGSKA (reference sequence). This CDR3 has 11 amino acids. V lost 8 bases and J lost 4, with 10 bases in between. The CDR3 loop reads CSPSDADTQYF. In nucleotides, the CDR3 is TGCAGTCCCAGCGATGCAGATACGCAGTATTTT.

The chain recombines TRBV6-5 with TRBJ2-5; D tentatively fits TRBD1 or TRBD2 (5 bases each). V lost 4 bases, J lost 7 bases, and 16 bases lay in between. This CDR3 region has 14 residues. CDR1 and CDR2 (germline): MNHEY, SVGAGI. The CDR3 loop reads CASSSGGPKGTQYF. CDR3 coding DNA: TGTGCCAGCAGTTCTGGGGGACCTAAGGGGACCCAGTACTTC.

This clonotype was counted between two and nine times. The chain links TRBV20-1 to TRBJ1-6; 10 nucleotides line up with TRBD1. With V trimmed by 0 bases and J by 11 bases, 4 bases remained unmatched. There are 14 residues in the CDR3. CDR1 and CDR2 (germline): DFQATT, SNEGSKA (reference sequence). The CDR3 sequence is CSAREGQGRTPLHF. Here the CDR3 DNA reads TGCAGTGCTAGAGAGGGACAGGGGCGGACACCCCTCCACTTT.

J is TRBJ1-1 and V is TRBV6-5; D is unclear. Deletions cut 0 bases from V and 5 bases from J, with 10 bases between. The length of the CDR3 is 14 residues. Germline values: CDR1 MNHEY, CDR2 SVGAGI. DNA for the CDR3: TGTGCCAGCAGTTACTCGAATGGGCAGACTGAAGCTTTCTTT. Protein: CASSYSNGQTEAFF.

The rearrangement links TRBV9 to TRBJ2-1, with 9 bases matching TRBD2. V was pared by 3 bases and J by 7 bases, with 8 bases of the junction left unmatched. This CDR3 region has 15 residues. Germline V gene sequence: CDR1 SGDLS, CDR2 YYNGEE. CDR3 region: CASSAGLATKNEQFF. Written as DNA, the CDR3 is TGTGCCAGCAGCGCCGGACTAGCGACGAAGAATGAGCAGTTCTTC.

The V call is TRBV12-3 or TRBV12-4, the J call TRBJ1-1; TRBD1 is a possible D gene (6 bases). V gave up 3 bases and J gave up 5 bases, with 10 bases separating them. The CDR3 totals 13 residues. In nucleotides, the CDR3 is TGTGCCAGCAGTTTTGGGGGACAAACTGAAGCTTTCTTT. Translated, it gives CASSFGGQTEAFF.

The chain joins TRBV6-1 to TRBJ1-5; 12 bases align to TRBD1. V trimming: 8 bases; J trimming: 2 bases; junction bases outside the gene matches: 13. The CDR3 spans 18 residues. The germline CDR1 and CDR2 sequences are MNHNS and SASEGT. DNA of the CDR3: TGTGCCAGCGGGGACAGGGGGCAAGGTTGGTTTGGCAATCAGCCCCAGCATTTT. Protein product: CASGDRGQGWFGNQPQHF.

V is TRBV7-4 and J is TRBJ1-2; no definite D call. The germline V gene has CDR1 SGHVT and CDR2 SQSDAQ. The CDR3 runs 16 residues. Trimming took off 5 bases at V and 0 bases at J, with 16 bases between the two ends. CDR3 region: CASSPRPAGTNYGYTF. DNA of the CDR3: TGTGCCAGCAGCCCAAGACCGGCGGGTACTAACTATGGCTACACCTTC.

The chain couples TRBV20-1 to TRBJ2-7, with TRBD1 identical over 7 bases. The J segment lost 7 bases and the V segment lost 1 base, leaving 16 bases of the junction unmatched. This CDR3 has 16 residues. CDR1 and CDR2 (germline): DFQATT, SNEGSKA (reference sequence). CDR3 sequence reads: CSARVPLGTARGEQYF. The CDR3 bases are TGCAGTGCTAGAGTTCCCCTAGGGACAGCAAGAGGGGAGCAGTACTTC.

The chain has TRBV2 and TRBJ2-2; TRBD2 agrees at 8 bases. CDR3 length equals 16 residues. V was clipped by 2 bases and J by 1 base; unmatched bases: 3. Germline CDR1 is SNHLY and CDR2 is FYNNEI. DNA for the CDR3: TGTGCCAGCAGTGAACAGGGACTAGTGAACACCGGGGAGCTGTTTTTT. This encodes CASSEQGLVNTGELFF.

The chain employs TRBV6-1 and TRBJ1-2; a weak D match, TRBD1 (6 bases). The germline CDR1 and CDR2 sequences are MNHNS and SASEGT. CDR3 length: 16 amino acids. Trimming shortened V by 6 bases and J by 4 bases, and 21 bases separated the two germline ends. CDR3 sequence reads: CASRSTTADRTYGYTF. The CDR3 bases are TGTGCCAGCAGATCAACGACAGCGGACAGAACCTATGGCTACACCTTC.

This CDR3 reads CASQSGGTDTQYF. CDR3 sequence (DNA): TGCGCCAGCCAGAGCGGAGGCACAGATACGCAGTATTTT. The chain employs TRBV10-2 and TRBJ2-3; perhaps TRBD2 as D (5 bases). This CDR3 region has 13 residues. Trimming cost V 8 bases and J 1 base, with 10 bases left between them. CDR1 is WSHSY, CDR2 SAAADI, per germline.

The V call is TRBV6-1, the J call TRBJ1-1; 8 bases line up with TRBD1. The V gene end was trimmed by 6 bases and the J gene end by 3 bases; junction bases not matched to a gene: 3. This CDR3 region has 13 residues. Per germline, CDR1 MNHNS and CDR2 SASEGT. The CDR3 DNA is TGTGCCAGCAGGGAGGGACAGGACACTGAAGCTTTCTTT. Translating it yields CASREGQDTEAFF.

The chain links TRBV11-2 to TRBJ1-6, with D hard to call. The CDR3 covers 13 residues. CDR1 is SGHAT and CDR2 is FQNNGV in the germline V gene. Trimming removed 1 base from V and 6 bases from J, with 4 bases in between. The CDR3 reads CASSLGGNSPLHF. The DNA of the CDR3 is TGTGCCAGCAGCTTAGGGGGTAATTCACCCCTCCACTTT.

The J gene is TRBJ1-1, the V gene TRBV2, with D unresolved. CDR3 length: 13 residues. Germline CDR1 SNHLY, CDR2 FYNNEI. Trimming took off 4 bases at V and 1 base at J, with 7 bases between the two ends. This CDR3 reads CASSVGENTEAFF. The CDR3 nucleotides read TGTGCCAGCAGTGTTGGGGAGAACACTGAAGCTTTCTTT.

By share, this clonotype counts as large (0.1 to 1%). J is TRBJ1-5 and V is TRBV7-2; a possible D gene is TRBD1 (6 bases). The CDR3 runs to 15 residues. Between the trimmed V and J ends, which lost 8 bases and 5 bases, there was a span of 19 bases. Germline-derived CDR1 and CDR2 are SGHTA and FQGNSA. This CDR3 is CASPGRGEYDQPQHF. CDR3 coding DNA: TGTGCCAGCCCCGGAAGGGGGGAGTATGATCAGCCCCAGCATTTT.

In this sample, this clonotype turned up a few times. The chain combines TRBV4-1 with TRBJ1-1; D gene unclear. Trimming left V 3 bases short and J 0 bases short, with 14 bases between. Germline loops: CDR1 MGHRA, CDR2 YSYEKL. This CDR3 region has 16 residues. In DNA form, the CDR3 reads TGCGCCAGCAGCCACTCAGAGACGATTCTGAACACTGAAGCTTTCTTT. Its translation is CASSHSETILNTEAFF.

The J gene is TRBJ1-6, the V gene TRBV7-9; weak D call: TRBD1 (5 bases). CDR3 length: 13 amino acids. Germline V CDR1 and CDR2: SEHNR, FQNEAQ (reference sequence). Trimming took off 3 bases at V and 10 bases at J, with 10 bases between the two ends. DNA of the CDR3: TGTGCCAGCAGCTTTGATCACAGGTCACCCCTCCACTTT. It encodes CASSFDHRSPLHF. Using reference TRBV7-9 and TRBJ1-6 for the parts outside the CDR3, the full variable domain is DTGVSQNPRHKITKRGQNVTFRCDPISEHNRLYWYRQTLGQGPEFLTYFQNEAQLEKSRLLSDRFSAERPKGSFSTLEIQRTEQGDSAMYLCASSFDHRSPLHFGNGTRLTVT.

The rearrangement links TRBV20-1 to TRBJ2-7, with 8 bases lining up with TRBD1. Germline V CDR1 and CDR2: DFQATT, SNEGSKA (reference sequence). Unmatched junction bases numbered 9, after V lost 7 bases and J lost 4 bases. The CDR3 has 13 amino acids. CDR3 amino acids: CSGVGTGVYEQYF. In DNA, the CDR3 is TGCAGTGGTGTGGGGACAGGTGTATACGAGCAGTACTTC.